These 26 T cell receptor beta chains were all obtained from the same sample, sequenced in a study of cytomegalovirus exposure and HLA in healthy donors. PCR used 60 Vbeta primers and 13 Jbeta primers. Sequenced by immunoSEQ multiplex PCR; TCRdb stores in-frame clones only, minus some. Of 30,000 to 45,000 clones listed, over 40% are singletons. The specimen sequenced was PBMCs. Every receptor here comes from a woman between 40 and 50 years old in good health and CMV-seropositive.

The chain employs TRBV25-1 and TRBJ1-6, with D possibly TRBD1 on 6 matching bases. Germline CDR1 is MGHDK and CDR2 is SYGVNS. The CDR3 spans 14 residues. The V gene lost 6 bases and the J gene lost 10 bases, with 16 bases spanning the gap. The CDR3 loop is CASRGTGQESPLHF. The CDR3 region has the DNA TGTGCCAGCAGGGGTACAGGGCAAGAATCACCCCTCCACTTT.

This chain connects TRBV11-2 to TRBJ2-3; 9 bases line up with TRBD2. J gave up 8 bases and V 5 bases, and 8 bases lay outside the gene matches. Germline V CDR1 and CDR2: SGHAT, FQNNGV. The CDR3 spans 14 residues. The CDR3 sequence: CASSLAGGSGTQYF. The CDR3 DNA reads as TGTGCCAGCAGCCTGGCGGGGGGGTCAGGTACGCAGTATTTT.

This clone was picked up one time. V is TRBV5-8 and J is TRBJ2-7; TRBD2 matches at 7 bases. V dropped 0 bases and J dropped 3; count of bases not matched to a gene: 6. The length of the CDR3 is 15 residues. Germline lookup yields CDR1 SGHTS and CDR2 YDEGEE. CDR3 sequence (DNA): TGTGCCAGCAGCTTGGACCCTGGGGGGGGCTACGAGCAGTACTTC. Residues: CASSLDPGGGYEQYF.

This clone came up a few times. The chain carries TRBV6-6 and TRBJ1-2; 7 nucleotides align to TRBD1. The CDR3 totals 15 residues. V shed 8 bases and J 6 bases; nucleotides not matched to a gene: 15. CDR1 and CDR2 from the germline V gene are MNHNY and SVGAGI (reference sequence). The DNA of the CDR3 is TGTGCCAGCTACAATCGCATGGGACAGAGGGATGGCTACACCTTC. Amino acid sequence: CASYNRMGQRDGYTF.

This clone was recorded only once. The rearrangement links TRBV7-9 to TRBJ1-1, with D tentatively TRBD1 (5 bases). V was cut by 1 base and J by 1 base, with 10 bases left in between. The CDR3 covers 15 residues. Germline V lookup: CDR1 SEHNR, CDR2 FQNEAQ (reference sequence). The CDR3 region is CASSLVQGGNTEAFF. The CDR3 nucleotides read TGTGCCAGCAGCTTAGTTCAGGGAGGGAACACTGAAGCTTTCTTT. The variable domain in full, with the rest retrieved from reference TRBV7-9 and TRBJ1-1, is DTGVSQNPRHKITKRGQNVTFRCDPISEHNRLYWYRQTLGQGPEFLTYFQNEAQLEKSRLLSDRFSAERPKGSFSTLEIQRTEQGDSAMYLCASSLVQGGNTEAFFGQGTRLTVV.

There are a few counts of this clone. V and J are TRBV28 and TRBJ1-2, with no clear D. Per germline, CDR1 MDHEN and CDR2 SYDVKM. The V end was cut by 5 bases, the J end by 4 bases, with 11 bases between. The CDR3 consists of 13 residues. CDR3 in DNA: TGTGCCAGCAGTCCATTGTCGGGCTATGGCTACACCTTC. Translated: CASSPLSGYGYTF.

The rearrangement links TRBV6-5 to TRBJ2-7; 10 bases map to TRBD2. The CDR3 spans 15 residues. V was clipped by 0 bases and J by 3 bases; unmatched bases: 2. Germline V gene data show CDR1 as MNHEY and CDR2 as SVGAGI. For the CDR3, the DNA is TGTGCCAGCAGTTACTCCTCTAGCGGGGGCTACGAGCAGTACTTC. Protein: CASSYSSSGGYEQYF.

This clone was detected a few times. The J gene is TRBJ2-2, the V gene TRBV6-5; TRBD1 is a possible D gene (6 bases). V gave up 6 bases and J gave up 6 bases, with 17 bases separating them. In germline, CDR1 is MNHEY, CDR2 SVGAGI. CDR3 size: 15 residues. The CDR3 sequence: CASSSVQGRSGELFF. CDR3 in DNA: TGTGCCAGCAGCTCCGTTCAGGGGAGATCCGGGGAGCTGTTTTTT.

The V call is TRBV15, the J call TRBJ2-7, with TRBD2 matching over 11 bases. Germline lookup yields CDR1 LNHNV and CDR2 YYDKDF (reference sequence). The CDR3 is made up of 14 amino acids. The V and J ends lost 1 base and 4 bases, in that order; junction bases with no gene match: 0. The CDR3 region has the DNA TGTGCCACCAGCAGAGGACTAGCGGGATACGAGCAGTACTTC. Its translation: CATSRGLAGYEQYF.

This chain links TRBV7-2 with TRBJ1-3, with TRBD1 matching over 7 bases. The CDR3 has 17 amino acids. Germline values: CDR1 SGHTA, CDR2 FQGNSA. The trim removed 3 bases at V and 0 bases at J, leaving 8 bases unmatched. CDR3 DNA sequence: TGTGCCAGCAGCTTGGACAGGCCCACCTTCTCTGGAAACACCATATATTTT. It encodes CASSLDRPTFSGNTIYF.

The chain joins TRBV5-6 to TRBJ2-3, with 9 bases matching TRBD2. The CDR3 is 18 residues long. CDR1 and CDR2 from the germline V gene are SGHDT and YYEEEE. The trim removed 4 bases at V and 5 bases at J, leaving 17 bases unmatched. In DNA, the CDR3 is TGTGCCAGCAGCCATACGTGGAGGGGCGGGGGGGCTGGAGATACGCAGTATTTT. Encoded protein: CASSHTWRGGGAGDTQYF.

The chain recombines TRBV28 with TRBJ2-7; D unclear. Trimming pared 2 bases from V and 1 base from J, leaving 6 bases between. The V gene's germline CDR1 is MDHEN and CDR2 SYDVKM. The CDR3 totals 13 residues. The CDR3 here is CASSLTGSYEQYF. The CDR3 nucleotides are TGTGCCAGCAGTTTAACCGGGTCCTACGAGCAGTACTTC.

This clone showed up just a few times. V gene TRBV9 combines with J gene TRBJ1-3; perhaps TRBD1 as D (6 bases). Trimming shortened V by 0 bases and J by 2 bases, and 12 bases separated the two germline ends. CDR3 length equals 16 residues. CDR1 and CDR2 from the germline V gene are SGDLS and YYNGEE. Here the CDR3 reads CASSVAGQGTGNTIYF. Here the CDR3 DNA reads TGTGCCAGCAGCGTAGCGGGACAAGGCACTGGAAACACCATATATTTT.

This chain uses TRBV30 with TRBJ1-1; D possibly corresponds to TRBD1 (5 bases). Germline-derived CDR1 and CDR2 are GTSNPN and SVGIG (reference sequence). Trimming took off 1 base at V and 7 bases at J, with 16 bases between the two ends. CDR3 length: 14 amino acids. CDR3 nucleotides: TGTGCCTGGAGTGGAATCGGACAAACCGTTGAAGCTTTCTTT. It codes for CAWSGIGQTVEAFF.

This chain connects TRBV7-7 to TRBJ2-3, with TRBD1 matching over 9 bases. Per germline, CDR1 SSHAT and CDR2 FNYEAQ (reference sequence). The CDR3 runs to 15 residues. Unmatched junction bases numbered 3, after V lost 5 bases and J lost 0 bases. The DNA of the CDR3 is TGTGCCAGCAGCCGAGGGACAGGGAGCACAGATACGCAGTATTTT. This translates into CASSRGTGSTDTQYF. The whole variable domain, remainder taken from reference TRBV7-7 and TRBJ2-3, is GAGVSQSPRYKVTKRGQDVTLRCDPISSHATLYWYQQALGQGPEFLTYFNYEAQPDKSGLPSDRFSAERPEGSISTLTIQRTEQRDSAMYRCASSRGTGSTDTQYFGPGTRLTVL.

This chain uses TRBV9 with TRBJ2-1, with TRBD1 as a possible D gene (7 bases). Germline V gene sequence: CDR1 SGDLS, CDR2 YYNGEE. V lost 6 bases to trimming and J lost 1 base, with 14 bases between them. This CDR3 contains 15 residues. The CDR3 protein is CASTQGGGSYNEQFF. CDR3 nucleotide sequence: TGTGCCAGCACCCAGGGGGGCGGGTCCTACAATGAGCAGTTCTTC.

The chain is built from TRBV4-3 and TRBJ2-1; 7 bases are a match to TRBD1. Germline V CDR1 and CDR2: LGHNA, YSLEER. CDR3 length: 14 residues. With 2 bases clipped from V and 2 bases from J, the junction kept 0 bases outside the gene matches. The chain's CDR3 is CASSQQGAYNEQFF. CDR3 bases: TGCGCCAGCAGCCAACAGGGGGCCTACAATGAGCAGTTCTTC.

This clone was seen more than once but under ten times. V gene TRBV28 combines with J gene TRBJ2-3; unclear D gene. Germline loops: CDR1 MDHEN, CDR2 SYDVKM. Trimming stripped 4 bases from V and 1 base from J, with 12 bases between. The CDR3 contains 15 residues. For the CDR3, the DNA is TGTGCCAGCAGTTCCCCCCTTCAGGGCACAGATACGCAGTATTTT. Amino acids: CASSSPLQGTDTQYF.

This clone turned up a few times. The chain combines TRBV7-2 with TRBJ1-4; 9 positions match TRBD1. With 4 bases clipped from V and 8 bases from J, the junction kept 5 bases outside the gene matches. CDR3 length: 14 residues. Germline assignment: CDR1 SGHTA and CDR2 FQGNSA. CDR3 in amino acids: CASSSGQGREKLFF. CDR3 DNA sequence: TGTGCCAGCAGCTCGGGACAGGGACGCGAAAAACTGTTTTTT.

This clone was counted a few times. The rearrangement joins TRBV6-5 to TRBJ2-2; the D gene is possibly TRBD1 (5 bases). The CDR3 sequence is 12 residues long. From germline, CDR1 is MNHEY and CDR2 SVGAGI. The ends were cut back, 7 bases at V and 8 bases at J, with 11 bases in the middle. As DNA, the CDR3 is TGTGCCAGCAAGGGGCCCGGGGGGGAGCTGTTTTTT. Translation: CASKGPGGELFF.

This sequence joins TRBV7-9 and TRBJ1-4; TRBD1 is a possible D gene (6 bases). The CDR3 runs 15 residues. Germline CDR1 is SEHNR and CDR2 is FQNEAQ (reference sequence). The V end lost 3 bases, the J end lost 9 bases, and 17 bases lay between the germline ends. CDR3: CASSFSHQGSKKLFF. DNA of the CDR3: TGTGCCAGCAGCTTCTCTCATCAGGGGTCGAAAAAACTGTTTTTT.

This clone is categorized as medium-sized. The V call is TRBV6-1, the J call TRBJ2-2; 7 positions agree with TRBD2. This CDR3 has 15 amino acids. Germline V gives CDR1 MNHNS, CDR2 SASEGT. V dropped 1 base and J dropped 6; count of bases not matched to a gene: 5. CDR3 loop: CASSEDLGGAGELFF. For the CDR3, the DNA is TGTGCCAGCAGTGAAGATCTGGGAGGGGCCGGGGAGCTGTTTTTT.

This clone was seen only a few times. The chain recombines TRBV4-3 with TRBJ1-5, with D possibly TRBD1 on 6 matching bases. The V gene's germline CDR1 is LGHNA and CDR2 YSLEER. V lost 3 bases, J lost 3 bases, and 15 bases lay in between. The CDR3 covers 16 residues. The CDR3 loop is CASSHTTGMPNQPQHF. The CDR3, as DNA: TGCGCCAGCAGCCACACAACAGGGATGCCCAATCAGCCCCAGCATTTT.

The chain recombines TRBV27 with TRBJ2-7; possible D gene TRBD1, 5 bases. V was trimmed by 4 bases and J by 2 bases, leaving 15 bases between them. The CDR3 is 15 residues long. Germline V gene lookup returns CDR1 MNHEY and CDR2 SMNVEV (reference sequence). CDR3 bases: TGTGCCAGCAGTTCAACCCGTCAGGGCACCTACGAGCAGTACTTC. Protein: CASSSTRQGTYEQYF.

CDR3 DNA sequence: TGTGCCAGCAGCCCTCGGTCGGCTAGCGGGACCTACGAGCAGTACTTC. Translating it yields CASSPRSASGTYEQYF. The rearrangement links TRBV7-8 to TRBJ2-7; 9 bases line up with TRBD2. Germline V gene data show CDR1 as SGHVS and CDR2 as FQNEAQ. This CDR3 is built from 16 residues. V trimming: 5 bases; J trimming: 2 bases; junction bases outside the gene matches: 10.

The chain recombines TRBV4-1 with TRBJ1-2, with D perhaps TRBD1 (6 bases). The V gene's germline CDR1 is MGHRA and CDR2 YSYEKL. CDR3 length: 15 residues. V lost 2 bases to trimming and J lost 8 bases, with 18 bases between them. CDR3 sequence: CASSQLQGSQGGYTF. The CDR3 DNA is TGCGCCAGCAGCCAATTACAGGGCTCCCAGGGGGGCTACACCTTC.